Below are 12 T cell receptor beta chains sequenced from a single sample in a study of pediatric ulcerative colitis. The rectum was sampled with one to two pinch biopsies at colonoscopy. Repertoires were generated with immunoSEQ multiplex PCR, while TCRdb's copy carries only in-frame clones and drops some. Among about 36,000 clones listed, around 73% were seen once. Sequencing was performed on gut tissue. These receptors all come from a boy aged 5-17 years with moderate ulcerative colitis.

This clone was found a few times. This chain joins TRBV4-1 and TRBJ2-7; TRBD2 matches 10 bases. With 0 bases clipped from V and 3 bases from J, the junction kept 14 bases outside the gene matches. CDR1 and CDR2 from the germline V gene are MGHRA and YSYEKL. There are 19 residues in the CDR3. This CDR3 reads CASSQEVPSGSGPHYEQYF. The CDR3 coding sequence is TGCGCCAGCAGCCAAGAAGTACCTAGCGGGAGTGGCCCCCACTACGAGCAGTACTTC.

The V gene is TRBV11-3, the J gene TRBJ2-1, with D possibly matching TRBD2 (5 bases). Germline V CDR1 and CDR2: SGHNT, YENEEA. The V and J ends lost 5 bases and 7 bases respectively, with 12 bases between them. CDR3 length equals 13 residues. The CDR3 here is CASSPGGSNEQFF. The DNA of the CDR3 is TGTGCCAGCAGCCCGGGCGGGTCAAATGAGCAGTTCTTC.

The J gene is TRBJ1-4, the V gene TRBV11-3, with D perhaps TRBD1 (6 bases). V lost 5 bases and J lost 5, with 18 bases in between. CDR3 size: 16 residues. Germline V lookup: CDR1 SGHNT, CDR2 YENEEA. The CDR3 DNA reads as TGTGCCAGCAGCGAAGGGGATCGGGGGGCGAATGAAAAACTGTTTTTT. Translated: CASSEGDRGANEKLFF.

This clone has a single count. The CDR3 region is CASSQFAEVRTEAFF. DNA of the CDR3: TGCGCCAGCAGCCAATTCGCGGAGGTTCGCACTGAAGCTTTCTTT. The chain combines TRBV4-3 with TRBJ1-1; no firm D call. Germline loops: CDR1 LGHNA, CDR2 YSLEER. The CDR3 covers 15 residues. Trimming shortened V by 2 bases and J by 4 bases, and 14 bases separated the two germline ends.

The chain joins TRBV6-1 to TRBJ2-7; D ambiguous. Germline CDR1 MNHNS, CDR2 SASEGT. The CDR3 contains 14 residues. Trimming shortened V by 4 bases and J by 3 bases, and 13 bases separated the two germline ends. CDR3 nucleotides: TGTGCCAGCAGTGTCCAACCTCGTAACTACGAGCAGTACTTC. Translated, it gives CASSVQPRNYEQYF.

J is TRBJ1-1 and V is TRBV16; D is undetermined. The V end was cut by 5 bases, the J end by 5 bases, with 15 bases between. CDR3 length: 14 residues. CDR1 KGHSY and CDR2 FQNENV come from the germline V gene. The CDR3 DNA is TGTGCCAGCAGCGCCCAATCCGCGGGTACTGAAGCTTTCTTT. This codes for CASSAQSAGTEAFF.

This chain joins TRBV5-4 and TRBJ2-5; D tentatively reads TRBD1 or TRBD2 (6 bases each). CDR3 length equals 15 residues. Looked up from germline, CDR1 is SGHNT and CDR2 is YYREEE (reference sequence). V lost 1 base and J lost 2, with 12 bases in between. CDR3 residues: CASSLTGRSQETQYF. The CDR3 bases are TGTGCCAGCAGCTTGACAGGGAGGTCACAAGAGACCCAGTACTTC.

The CDR3 bases are TGTGCCAGCAGTTTTCCCCTACAGGGGGTTAGGTCCTACGAGCAGTACTTC. It specifies CASSFPLQGVRSYEQYF. This chain links TRBV28 with TRBJ2-7, with 8 bases matching TRBD1. After removal of 3 bases from V and 1 base from J, the junction contained 11 bases not matched to a gene. The germline gives CDR1 MDHEN, CDR2 SYDVKM. The CDR3 is 17 residues long.

This sequence joins TRBV11-2 and TRBJ2-7; 9 bases are shared with TRBD1. Germline V lookup: CDR1 SGHAT, CDR2 FQNNGV. The junction had 9 bases not matched to a gene; V was cut back by 3 bases and J by 6 bases. CDR3 length: 15 residues. This chain's CDR3 is CASSFAGTGHSEQYF. The CDR3 coding sequence is TGTGCCAGCAGCTTTGCCGGGACAGGGCATAGCGAGCAGTACTTC.

The rearrangement uses TRBV4-1 and TRBJ2-5, with 7 bases identical to TRBD1. V dropped 0 bases and J dropped 1; count of bases not matched to a gene: 20. The CDR3 covers 21 residues. The germline CDR1 and CDR2 sequences are MGHRA and YSYEKL. The CDR3 DNA reads TGCGCCAGCAGCCAAGACGGAGACGTACCATTGACAGGGCTTCTCCAAGAGACCCAGTACTTC. The encoded protein is CASSQDGDVPLTGLLQETQYF.

The rearrangement links TRBV28 to TRBJ2-3; either TRBD1 or TRBD2 may supply D (5 bases each). Germline V gives CDR1 MDHEN, CDR2 SYDVKM. V was trimmed by 10 bases and J by 3 bases, leaving 14 bases between them. The CDR3 contains 13 residues. CDR3 residues: CATGDLATDTQYF. The CDR3 DNA is TGTGCCACCGGGGACCTCGCGACAGATACGCAGTATTTT.

The chain uses TRBV6-5 and TRBJ1-6; D possibly corresponds to TRBD1 (5 bases). The CDR3 has 14 residues. V lost 8 bases, J lost 9 bases, and 17 bases lay in between. CDR1 and CDR2 from the germline V gene are MNHEY and SVGAGI. This chain's CDR3 is CASRFGGEGSPLHF. CDR3 in DNA: TGTGCCAGCCGGTTCGGGGGGGAAGGTTCACCCCTCCACTTT.